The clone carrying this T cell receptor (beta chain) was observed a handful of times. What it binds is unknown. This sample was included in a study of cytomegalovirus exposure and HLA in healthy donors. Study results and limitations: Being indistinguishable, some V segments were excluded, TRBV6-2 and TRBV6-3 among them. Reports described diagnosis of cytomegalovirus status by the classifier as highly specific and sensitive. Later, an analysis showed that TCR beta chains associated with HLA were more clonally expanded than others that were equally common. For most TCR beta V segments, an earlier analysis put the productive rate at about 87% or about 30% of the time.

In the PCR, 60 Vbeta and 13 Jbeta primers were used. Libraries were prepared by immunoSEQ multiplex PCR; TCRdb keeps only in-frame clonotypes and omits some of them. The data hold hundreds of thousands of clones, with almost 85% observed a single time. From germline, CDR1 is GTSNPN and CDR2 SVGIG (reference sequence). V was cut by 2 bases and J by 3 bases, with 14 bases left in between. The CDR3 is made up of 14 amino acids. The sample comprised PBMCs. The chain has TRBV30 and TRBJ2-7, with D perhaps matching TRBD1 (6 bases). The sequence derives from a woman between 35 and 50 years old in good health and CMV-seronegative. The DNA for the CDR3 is TGTGCCTGGAGTCTAGCAAACAGGGACTACGAGCAGTACTTC. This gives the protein CAWSLANRDYEQYF.